These 19 T cell receptor beta chains were all obtained from the same sample, sequenced in a study of HIV-infected patients and healthy controls (dated by TCRdb to the mid-2010s). Library creation used 5' RACE. For sequencing, an Illumina MiSeq was employed. SuperScript III was used to reverse transcribe 500 ng RNA with primers targeting the alpha and beta constant regions. Separate alpha and beta chain libraries were made by chain-specific third strand synthesis with multiplexing indices. TCRdb's own reprocessing of the public reads used fastp at Q25 and MiXCR and kept productive beta chains. Each entry is one CDR3 protein sequence, shown with its most common DNA and genes. In all, the sample holds some 20,000 distinct CDR3 sequences, and 8.5% to 9% of those were seen once. The ten largest clones add up to about 20% of the sample. Follow-up blood was drawn from HIV-infected patients roughly three months, about 14 weeks, after the initiation of antiretroviral therapy. Whole blood was used without fractionating the cells, so the repertoire represented all peripheral T cells without sorting.

Specimen: blood, collected during antiretroviral therapy. These receptor sequences come from an adult with HIV infection.

The rearrangement joins TRBV20-1 to TRBJ2-3; 10 bases map to TRBD2. With V trimmed by 2 bases and J by 4 bases, 9 bases remained unmatched. The CDR3 extends over 16 amino acids. CDR1 DFQATT and CDR2 SNEGSKA come from the germline V gene (reference sequence). The CDR3 is CSARRGQRGGADTQYF. In nucleotides, the CDR3 is TGCAGTGCTAGAAGGGGCCAGCGGGGGGGCGCAGATACGCAGTATTTT.

This clonotype was seen many times. The chain joins TRBV28 to TRBJ1-5; tentative D call: TRBD1 (6 bases). Germline V gene data show CDR1 as MDHEN and CDR2 as SYDVKM. Trimming removed 10 bases at V and 3 bases at J, with 13 bases between. The CDR3 totals 13 residues. CDR3 DNA sequence: TGTGCCACCACGAGGGACATCAATCAGCCCCAGCATTTT. Translating gives CATTRDINQPQHF. The variable domain in full, with the rest retrieved from reference TRBV28 and TRBJ1-5, is DVKVTQSSRYLVKRTGEKVFLECVQDMDHENMFWYRQDPGLGLRLIYFSYDVKMKEKGDIPEGYSVSREKKERFSLILESASTNQTSMYLCATTRDINQPQHFGDGTRLSIL.

Concerning this clonotype: A much larger clone is a single base away; this may be a read error. V is TRBV29-1 and J is TRBJ2-7, with 8 nucleotides matching TRBD2. The CDR3 is made up of 13 amino acids. The V and J ends lost 4 bases and 3 bases, in that order; junction bases with no gene match: 5. Germline values: CDR1 SQVTM, CDR2 ANQGSEA. The CDR3 DNA sequence: TGCAGCGTTGGGGGGACTAGGGACTACGAGCAGTACTTC. As protein: CSVGGTRDYEQYF.

This clonotype was counted at least ten times. The V gene is TRBV7-2, the J gene TRBJ2-5; D possibly uses TRBD1 or TRBD2 (6 bases each). The CDR3 covers 15 residues. The germline V gene has CDR1 SGHTA and CDR2 FQGNSA. The ends were cut back, 4 bases at V and 1 base at J, with 13 bases in the middle. The CDR3 reads CASSSRGAPQETQYF. In nucleotides, the CDR3 is TGTGCCAGCAGCTCGAGGGGGGCACCCCAAGAGACCCAGTACTTC.

V usage is TRBV6-2 or TRBV6-3 and J usage is TRBJ2-3; 9 nucleotides align to TRBD2. Per the germline V gene, CDR1 is MNHEY and CDR2 is SVGEGT. J lost 2 bases, V lost 4 bases, and 7 bases had no gene match. The CDR3 totals 16 residues. This chain's CDR3 is CASSSIAGAYTDTQYF. The CDR3 DNA reads as TGTGCCAGCAGTTCTATAGCGGGGGCCTACACAGATACGCAGTATTTT.

This clonotype was counted at least ten times. The chain couples TRBV5-1 to TRBJ2-3, with unresolved D. V lost 3 bases to trimming and J lost 2 bases, with 1 base between them. Germline V gives CDR1 SGHRS, CDR2 YFSETQ. This CDR3 contains 11 residues. CDR3 sequence: CASSSTDTQYF. The CDR3 nucleotides are TGCGCCAGCAGCTCCACAGATACGCAGTATTTT.

This clonotype was seen ten or more times. The rearrangement links TRBV28 to TRBJ1-2; the match to TRBD1 covers 7 bases. This CDR3 comprises 15 residues. Germline trimming cut 6 bases from V and 0 bases from J; bases unmatched to any gene: 7. Germline V gene data show CDR1 as MDHEN and CDR2 as SYDVKM. CDR3 residues: CASSLDRPPNYGYTF. As DNA, the CDR3 is TGTGCCAGCAGCCTGGACAGGCCGCCTAACTATGGCTACACCTTC.

CDR3 loop: CASRSGQGWTGELFF. For the CDR3, the DNA is TGTGCCAGCAGATCCGGACAGGGCTGGACCGGGGAGCTGTTTTTT. This sequence joins TRBV7-9 and TRBJ2-2, with 8 positions matching TRBD1. Germline loops: CDR1 SEHNR, CDR2 FQNEAQ (reference sequence). The CDR3 spans 15 residues. Germline trimming cut 6 bases from V and 5 bases from J; bases unmatched to any gene: 8.

This clonotype was counted at least ten times. The chain carries TRBV12-3 or TRBV12-4 and TRBJ1-2; D may be TRBD1 (5 bases). The CDR3 is 13 amino acids. V gave up 11 bases and J gave up 4 bases, with 17 bases separating them. CDR3 coding DNA: TGTGCCGACAGACCCCAGGAGGGCTATGGCTACACCTTC. It yields the protein CADRPQEGYGYTF.

This clonotype was seen at least ten times. The V and J genes are TRBV6-1 and TRBJ2-7; D might be TRBD1 (6 bases). This CDR3 contains 13 residues. Germline V lookup: CDR1 MNHNS, CDR2 SASEGT. V shed 2 bases and J shed 4 bases, with 9 bases lying between them. In nucleotides, the CDR3 is TGTGCCAGCAGTGAATACAGGGCATACGAGCAGTACTTC. Its protein is CASSEYRAYEQYF.

The sample holds many counts of this clonotype. This sequence joins TRBV4-1 and TRBJ2-4; 9 bases are a match to TRBD1. Germline CDR1 reads MGHRA; CDR2 reads YSYEKL. The CDR3 is made up of 13 amino acids. Unmatched junction bases numbered 3, after V lost 3 bases and J lost 9 bases. CDR3 region: CASSQRQGVIQYF. The CDR3, as DNA: TGCGCCAGCAGCCAGCGACAGGGGGTCATTCAGTACTTC.

This clonotype was seen many times. The chain links TRBV28 to TRBJ1-1, with 9 nucleotides matching TRBD1. The CDR3 spans 16 residues. Trimming at V came to 7 bases and at J to 5 bases, leaving 14 bases not matched to a gene. In germline, CDR1 is MDHEN, CDR2 SYDVKM. The CDR3 sequence: CASTWGSGTGNTEAFF. CDR3 sequence (DNA): TGTGCCAGCACTTGGGGGTCCGGGACAGGGAATACTGAAGCTTTCTTT.

This chain links TRBV5-5 with TRBJ1-2; D is unresolved. The V and J ends lost 0 bases and 0 bases respectively, with 9 bases between them. The CDR3 is 15 amino acids. CDR1 SGHKS and CDR2 YYEKEE come from the germline V gene (reference sequence). The CDR3 sequence is CASSLEGSTNYGYTF. CDR3 bases: TGTGCCAGCAGCTTGGAAGGGTCGACTAACTATGGCTACACCTTC.

This clonotype was observed at least ten times. CDR3 nucleotide sequence: TGTGCCAGCAGCCTTGCCAGTACCCCTAACTATGGCTACACCTTC. This sequence encodes CASSLASTPNYGYTF. The chain recombines TRBV5-4 with TRBJ1-2, with D uncertain. CDR3 length: 15 amino acids. The germline CDR1 and CDR2 sequences are SGHNT and YYREEE (reference sequence). Trimming took off 4 bases at V and 0 bases at J, with 13 bases between the two ends.

The CDR3 DNA reads as TGCGCCAGCAGCTTGGGACAGGGGGCTGAAGCTTTCTTT. It specifies CASSLGQGAEAFF. The chain is built from TRBV5-1 and TRBJ1-1, with 9 bases aligning to TRBD1. Germline-derived CDR1 and CDR2 are SGHRS and YFSETQ. The CDR3 contains 13 residues. V was clipped by 0 bases and J by 6 bases; unmatched bases: 0.

Turning to this clonotype: A much bigger clone sits one base away, suggesting this may be a read error. The chain has TRBV5-1 and TRBJ2-2; maybe TRBD1 (5 bases). Germline V gene sequence: CDR1 SGHRS, CDR2 YFSETQ. Trimming stripped 0 bases from V and 1 base from J, with 7 bases between. The CDR3 consists of 15 residues. CDR3 protein: CASSLEGRNTGELFF. The CDR3 DNA is TGCGCCAGCAGCTTGGAGGGGCGGAACACCGGGGAGCTGTTTTTT.

In this sample, this clonotype turned up a few times. The rearrangement links TRBV5-1 to TRBJ2-3, with 7 positions matching TRBD1. The CDR3 has 16 amino acids. The germline CDR1 and CDR2 sequences are SGHRS and YFSETQ. The V and J ends lost 4 bases and 4 bases, in that order; junction bases with no gene match: 12. Written as DNA, the CDR3 is TGCGCCAGCAGCGTTCGACAGGGAAAGGGCCCAGATACGCAGTATTTT. The encoded protein is CASSVRQGKGPDTQYF.

The sample holds many counts of this clonotype. The chain employs TRBV5-1 and TRBJ2-1; D not resolved. Germline lookup yields CDR1 SGHRS and CDR2 YFSETQ. There are 12 residues in the CDR3. V was cut by 0 bases and J by 12 bases, with 10 bases left in between. CDR3 sequence: CASSLGLLGQFF. CDR3 nucleotides: TGCGCCAGCAGCTTGGGTCTCCTGGGGCAGTTCTTC.

This clonotype was recorded at least ten times. The chain carries TRBV29-1 and TRBJ2-7; 8 bases fit TRBD2. J was trimmed by 3 bases and V by 5 bases; bases with no gene match: 9. Germline-derived CDR1 and CDR2 are SQVTM and ANQGSEA. This CDR3 region has 14 residues. Written as DNA, the CDR3 is TGCAGCGTTTCGGGGGGGGGCAACAACTACGAGCAGTACTTC. This translates into CSVSGGGNNYEQYF.